One sample yielded the 3 T cell receptor beta chains listed below, sequenced in a study of regulatory T cells in long-lasting Graves disease. Time point reported: persistent/refractory GD, antithyroid drugs over 5 years with positive TRAb. PBMC-derived RNA was used for the TCR library. Arm-PCR with iRepertoire HTBI primers amplified the CDR3 regions for these TCR beta libraries. TCRdb re-called the multiplex PCR reads with MiXCR, one entry per CDR3 protein. The sample lists roughly 500,000 distinct CDR3 sequences; about 20% were seen once. Material: peripheral blood mononuclear cells (PBMCs), obtained when the disease was refractory, from a patient treated with antithyroid drugs. The receptors were sampled from a female donor with Graves disease.

This clonotype was found many times. This CDR3 reads CSVEARGNYEQYF. For the CDR3, the DNA is TGCAGCGTTGAGGCCAGGGGAAATTACGAGCAGTACTTC. The V call is TRBV29-1, the J call TRBJ2-7; a weak D match, TRBD1 (6 bases). V was shortened by 3 bases and J by 4 bases, with 13 bases between the two germline ends. There are 13 residues in the CDR3. CDR1 is SQVTM and CDR2 is ANQGSEA in the germline V gene.

V and J are TRBV3-1 and TRBJ1-1; D is unclear. Germline loops: CDR1 LGHDT, CDR2 YNNKEL (reference sequence). V shed 4 bases and J shed 11 bases, with 11 bases lying between them. There are 11 residues in the CDR3. CDR3 residues: CASSRGVSAFF. As DNA, the CDR3 is TGTGCCAGCAGCCGCGGGGTGAGCGCTTTCTTT. The whole variable domain, filled in from reference TRBV3-1 and TRBJ1-1, reads DTAVSQTPKYLVTQMGNDKSIKCEQNLGHDTMYWYKQDSKKFLKIMFSYNNKELIINETVPNRFSPKSPDKAHLNLHINSLELGDSAVYFCASSRGVSAFFGQGTRLTVV.

This clonotype was recorded at least ten times. The chain employs TRBV19 and TRBJ2-2; TRBD1 agrees at 9 bases. The J segment lost 8 bases and the V segment lost 5 bases, leaving 9 bases of the junction unmatched. Germline V gives CDR1 LNHDA, CDR2 SQIVND (reference sequence). This CDR3 is built from 15 residues. The CDR3 bases are TGTGCCAGTAGTCTCCGGGACAGGGTAAAAGGGGAGCTGTTTTTT. As protein: CASSLRDRVKGELFF.